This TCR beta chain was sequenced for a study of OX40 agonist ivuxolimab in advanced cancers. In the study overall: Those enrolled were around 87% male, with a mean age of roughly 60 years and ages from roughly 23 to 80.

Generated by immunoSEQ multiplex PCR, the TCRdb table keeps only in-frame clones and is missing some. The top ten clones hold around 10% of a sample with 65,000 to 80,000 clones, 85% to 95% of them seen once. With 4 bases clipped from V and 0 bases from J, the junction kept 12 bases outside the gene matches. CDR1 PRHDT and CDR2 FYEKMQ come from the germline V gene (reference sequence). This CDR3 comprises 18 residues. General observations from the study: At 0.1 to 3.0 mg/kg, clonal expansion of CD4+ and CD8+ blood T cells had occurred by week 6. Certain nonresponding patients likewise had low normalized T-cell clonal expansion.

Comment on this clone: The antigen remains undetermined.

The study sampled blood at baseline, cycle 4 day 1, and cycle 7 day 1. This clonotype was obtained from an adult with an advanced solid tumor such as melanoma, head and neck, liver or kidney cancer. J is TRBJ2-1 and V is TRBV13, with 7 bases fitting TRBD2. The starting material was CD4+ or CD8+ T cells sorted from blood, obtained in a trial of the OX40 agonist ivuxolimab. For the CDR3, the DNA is TGTGCCAGCAGCTCGGCTATAGCGGGTCCGAGCTCCTACAATGAGCAGTTCTTC. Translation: CASSSAIAGPSSYNEQFF.